This T cell receptor beta chain came from a study of control samples from healthy donors and cancer patients. Clones were read by immunoSEQ multiplex PCR, and TCRdb kept only the in-frame ones, dropping some. The table shows over 100,000 clones, with about 92% occurring only once. The specimen sequenced was blood. This TCR was sampled from a woman under 30 in good health.

CDR3 sequence (DNA): TGTGCCAGCAGCCAATTGGGGCTGACGAACACTGAAGCTTTCTTT. This gives the protein CASSQLGLTNTEAFF. The chain links TRBV3-1 (or the pseudogene TRBV3-2) to TRBJ1-1; maybe TRBD1 (5 bases). The germline gives CDR1 LGHDT, CDR2 YNNKEL (reference sequence). This CDR3 is 15 amino acids long. V lost 2 bases to trimming and J lost 1 base, with 11 bases between them.